A single sample is the source of the 27 T cell receptor beta chains below, sequenced in a study of T cells in Graves' hyperthyroidism and ophthalmopathy. RNA transcripts were the template for amplifying TCR beta CDR3 regions. During a first-round RT-PCR of the TCR CDR3, the HTBI primer set was used. MiXCR, run by TCRdb on the multiplex PCR reads, gives a single entry per CDR3 protein. The data contain fewer than 500,000 distinct CDR3 sequences, about 14% of them singletons. Sequenced sample: blood. The origin of the receptors is a woman aged 25 to 39 with Graves' ophthalmopathy.

This clonotype has a count of ten or more. The chain has TRBV5-1 and TRBJ2-7; D unclear. CDR3 length equals 14 residues. The germline CDR1 and CDR2 sequences are SGHRS and YFSETQ. Deletions cut 2 bases from V and 2 bases from J, with 11 bases between. CDR3 bases: TGCGCCAGCAGCTTCGGGCAATTCCCCTACGAGCAGTACTTC. Protein: CASSFGQFPYEQYF.

This clonotype was seen ten or more times. This chain links TRBV11-2 with TRBJ1-1; 7 nucleotides match TRBD1. Per the germline V gene, CDR1 is SGHAT and CDR2 is FQNNGV. This CDR3 spans 14 amino acids. V lost 2 bases to trimming and J lost 3 bases; unmatched junction nucleotides: 3. The CDR3, as DNA: TGTGCCAGCAGCTTAAGGGGGCATGACACTGAAGCTTTCTTT. Translating it yields CASSLRGHDTEAFF.

The sample holds many counts of this clonotype. The V call is TRBV20-1, the J call TRBJ1-1, with no clear D. Trimming removed 5 bases from V and 1 base from J, with 5 bases in between. The CDR3 has 11 amino acids. Germline CDR1 reads DFQATT; CDR2 reads SNEGSKA (reference sequence). CDR3 bases: TGCAGTGCTGGTAGGAACACTGAAGCTTTCTTT. It specifies CSAGRNTEAFF.

This clonotype was detected only a few times. The chain uses TRBV5-6 and TRBJ1-3, with 7 bases that match TRBD1. Per germline, CDR1 SGHDT and CDR2 YYEEEE. CDR3 length: 17 residues. After removal of 4 bases from V and 1 base from J, the junction contained 11 bases not matched to a gene. The CDR3 DNA reads as TGTGCCAGCAGCCGGAAGGGACAGCGGCCATCTGGAAACACCATATATTTT. Translating it yields CASSRKGQRPSGNTIYF.

This clonotype occurred many times. The rearrangement links TRBV3-1 to TRBJ1-1; D ambiguous. V was clipped by 0 bases and J by 7 bases, with 9 bases between them. CDR3 size: 13 residues. Germline CDR1 is LGHDT and CDR2 is YNNKEL (reference sequence). CDR3 nucleotide sequence: TGTGCCAGCAGCCAAGATCCCCGGGGTGAAGCTTTCTTT. Its protein product is CASSQDPRGEAFF.

This clonotype was counted many times. The J gene is TRBJ2-7, the V gene TRBV28; D not resolved. The V gene lost 6 bases and the J gene lost 3 bases, with 6 bases spanning the gap. Germline V lookup: CDR1 MDHEN, CDR2 SYDVKM. The CDR3 runs 11 residues. The CDR3 sequence is CASSLGYEQYF. CDR3 sequence (DNA): TGTGCCAGCAGCTTAGGCTACGAGCAGTACTTC.

This clonotype came up many times. The V gene is TRBV7-9, the J gene TRBJ2-7; tentatively, D is TRBD1 or TRBD2 (5 bases each). The germline gives CDR1 SEHNR, CDR2 FQNEAQ (reference sequence). V lost 5 bases to trimming and J lost 3 bases, with 14 bases between them. The CDR3 loop spans 14 amino acids. CDR3 sequence reads: CASSQPGPDYEQYF. DNA of the CDR3: TGTGCCAGCAGCCAACCGGGACCGGACTACGAGCAGTACTTC. Based on the CDR3 plus reference TRBV7-9 and TRBJ2-7, the full variable domain is DTGVSQNPRHKITKRGQNVTFRCDPISEHNRLYWYRQTLGQGPEFLTYFQNEAQLEKSRLLSDRFSAERPKGSFSTLEIQRTEQGDSAMYLCASSQPGPDYEQYFGPGTRLTVT.

V usage is TRBV4-1 and J usage is TRBJ1-4, with 7 nucleotides matching TRBD1. Germline lookup yields CDR1 MGHRA and CDR2 YSYEKL. This CDR3 is 16 amino acids long. With V trimmed by 4 bases and J by 4 bases, 9 bases remained unmatched. CDR3 nucleotide sequence: TGCGCCAGCAGCCCATTACTGGGACAGAGTAATGAAAAACTGTTTTTT. Translated: CASSPLLGQSNEKLFF.

This clonotype has ten or more counts. J is TRBJ1-5 and V is TRBV2; D call uncertain. The CDR3 is made up of 11 amino acids. Germline CDR1 is SNHLY and CDR2 is FYNNEI. V lost 0 bases to trimming and J lost 9 bases, with 3 bases between them. In DNA, the CDR3 is TGTGCCAGCAGTGAAGCGGGGCCCCAGCATTTT. Residues: CASSEAGPQHF.

The chain is built from TRBV5-4 and TRBJ1-4, with D hard to call. Germline V CDR1 and CDR2: SGHNT, YYREEE (reference sequence). The CDR3 loop spans 13 amino acids. The V and J ends lost 1 base and 8 bases respectively, with 9 bases between them. CDR3 sequence reads: CASSLPPAEKLFF. DNA of the CDR3: TGTGCCAGCAGCTTGCCGCCGGCGGAAAAACTGTTTTTT.

The V call is TRBV4-1, the J call TRBJ2-7; the match to TRBD1 covers 10 bases. Unmatched junction bases numbered 6, after V lost 1 base and J lost 0 bases. Germline CDR1 is MGHRA and CDR2 is YSYEKL. CDR3 length equals 17 residues. DNA of the CDR3: TGCGCCAGCAGCCAAGTGCATGGGACAGGGGCCTCCTACGAGCAGTACTTC. This translates into CASSQVHGTGASYEQYF.

This clonotype was found a few times. The V gene is TRBV19, the J gene TRBJ2-3; 9 bases align to TRBD2. Unmatched junction bases numbered 5, after V lost 4 bases and J lost 0 bases. CDR3 length equals 16 residues. CDR1 is LNHDA and CDR2 is SQIVND in the germline V gene (reference sequence). As DNA, the CDR3 is TGTGCCAGTAGTAGATGGACTAGCGTAAGCACAGATACGCAGTATTTT. It specifies CASSRWTSVSTDTQYF.

The chain carries TRBV4-1 and TRBJ1-5, with a possible D match to TRBD1 (5 bases). The CDR3 is made up of 17 amino acids. V gave up 0 bases and J gave up 0 bases, with 12 bases separating them. Germline V gene lookup returns CDR1 MGHRA and CDR2 YSYEKL. In DNA, the CDR3 is TGCGCCAGCAGCCAAGATTCTTTTGACAGTAGCAATCAGCCCCAGCATTTT. Its translation is CASSQDSFDSSNQPQHF.

This clonotype has at least ten counts. The chain employs TRBV15 and TRBJ2-3; no clear D. This CDR3 is 12 amino acids long. V was clipped by 0 bases and J by 6 bases, with 4 bases between them. Germline CDR1 reads LNHNV; CDR2 reads YYDKDF (reference sequence). The CDR3 protein is CATSRDWDTQYF. The CDR3 nucleotides are TGTGCCACCAGCAGAGATTGGGATACGCAGTATTTT.

In this sample, this clonotype turned up a few times. V is TRBV6-1 and J is TRBJ2-3, with unresolved D. The CDR3 spans 12 residues. The germline V and J ends were trimmed by 2 bases and 3 bases, with 3 bases remaining between them. Germline V gene lookup returns CDR1 MNHNS and CDR2 SASEGT. CDR3 in DNA: TGTGCCAGCAGTGAACAAACAGATACGCAGTATTTT. Amino acid sequence: CASSEQTDTQYF.

Many counts were recorded for this clonotype. This chain uses TRBV12-3 or TRBV12-4 with TRBJ2-7, with D possibly TRBD2 on 5 matching bases. The CDR3 has 14 residues. V was clipped by 3 bases and J by 5 bases, with 14 bases between them. The CDR3 spells CASSFSGSRDEQYF. The CDR3 region has the DNA TGTGCCAGCAGTTTCTCGGGGTCCCGGGACGAGCAGTACTTC.

This clonotype was picked up many times. J is TRBJ1-1 and V is TRBV7-9; D gene ambiguous. There are 11 residues in the CDR3. The germline CDR1 and CDR2 sequences are SEHNR and FQNEAQ (reference sequence). With 5 bases removed from V and 8 bases from J, the gap between germline ends came to 9 bases. The CDR3 DNA sequence: TGTGCCAGCAGCCATCCGGTGGAAGCTTTCTTT. Translating it yields CASSHPVEAFF.

The sample holds many counts of this clonotype. V gene TRBV18 combines with J gene TRBJ1-1, with a weak D call TRBD1 (5 bases). Trimming stripped 1 base from V and 0 bases from J, with 12 bases between. The CDR3 spans 16 residues. Germline values: CDR1 KGHSH, CDR2 LQKENI. The CDR3 DNA is TGTGCCAGCTCACCACTCTCGGCAGGGATGAACACTGAAGCTTTCTTT. It yields the protein CASSPLSAGMNTEAFF.

This clonotype was recorded many times. The V and J genes are TRBV7-9 and TRBJ2-5, with D perhaps TRBD1 (5 bases). CDR3 length equals 13 residues. Germline V lookup: CDR1 SEHNR, CDR2 FQNEAQ (reference sequence). V was clipped by 6 bases and J by 3 bases, with 11 bases between them. CDR3 sequence (DNA): TGTGCCAGCAGACAAGGGGTTGAAGAGACCCAGTACTTC. Translation gives CASRQGVEETQYF.

The chain couples TRBV5-1 to TRBJ2-3; no clear D gene. Trimming stripped 2 bases from V and 4 bases from J, with 8 bases between. CDR1 and CDR2 from the germline V gene are SGHRS and YFSETQ. This CDR3 is 13 amino acids long. CDR3 nucleotide sequence: TGCGCCAGCAGCTTCCGGGCCCCAGATACGCAGTATTTT. Protein sequence: CASSFRAPDTQYF.

CDR3 protein: CASSPPDGRTNSYNEQFF. CDR3 DNA: TGTGCCAGCTCACCGCCCGACGGGCGTACCAATAGTTACAATGAGCAGTTCTTC. The rearrangement links TRBV18 to TRBJ2-1, with D unclear. V lost 3 bases to trimming and J lost 4 bases, with 22 bases between them. The CDR3 is made up of 18 amino acids. CDR1 KGHSH and CDR2 LQKENI come from the germline V gene.

V gene TRBV6-1 combines with J gene TRBJ2-1; tentative D call: TRBD2 (5 bases). Trimming removed 9 bases at V and 8 bases at J, with 8 bases between. The CDR3 is made up of 10 amino acids. The germline V gene encodes CDR1 MNHNS and CDR2 SASEGT. The chain's CDR3 is CASSAYEQFF. CDR3 coding DNA: TGTGCCAGTAGCGCATATGAGCAGTTCTTC.

Only a few counts were recorded for this clonotype. A much larger clone is a single base away; this may be a read error. The CDR3 does not end in the conserved phenylalanine or tryptophan, so this is likely a read error. This chain joins TRBV11-2 and TRBJ2-7, with D possibly being TRBD1 (6 bases). Germline CDR1 SGHAT, CDR2 FQNNGV. V gave up 5 bases and J gave up 1 base, with 15 bases separating them. The CDR3 covers 15 residues. The CDR3 spells CASSPAGGASYEQYL. CDR3 in DNA: TGTGCCAGCAGCCCAGCTGGGGGCGCGTCCTACGAGCAGTACCTC.

The table lists this clonotype with many counts. This chain links TRBV20-1 with TRBJ2-1; perhaps TRBD2 as D (5 bases). Deletions cut 0 bases from V and 5 bases from J, with 11 bases between. The CDR3 runs 14 residues. Germline CDR1 DFQATT, CDR2 SNEGSKA (reference sequence). CDR3 coding DNA: TGCAGTGCTAGAGATTTTCGGGGTAACAATGAGCAGTTCTTC. Residues: CSARDFRGNNEQFF.

This clonotype was recorded many times. The J gene is TRBJ2-3, the V gene TRBV7-9; a weak D match, TRBD2 (5 bases). Deletions cut 3 bases from V and 2 bases from J, with 9 bases between. The CDR3 contains 14 residues. Looked up from germline, CDR1 is SEHNR and CDR2 is FQNEAQ (reference sequence). The CDR3: CASSLGSFTDTQYF. CDR3 sequence (DNA): TGTGCCAGCAGCTTGGGGAGTTTCACAGATACGCAGTATTTT.

The chain recombines TRBV10-2 with TRBJ1-6; 7 bases align to TRBD1. Germline-derived CDR1 and CDR2 are WSHSY and SAAADI. The CDR3 covers 15 residues. The J segment lost 4 bases and the V segment lost 0 bases, leaving 0 bases of the junction unmatched. The CDR3 bases are TGCGCCAGCAGTGAGTCGACAGGGTATAATTCACCCCTCCACTTT. Amino acids: CASSESTGYNSPLHF.

This clonotype was detected many times. The chain combines TRBV30 with TRBJ2-3, with unresolved D. V was cut by 2 bases and J by 3 bases, with 6 bases left in between. The length of the CDR3 is 12 residues. The germline gives CDR1 GTSNPN, CDR2 SVGIG (reference sequence). The CDR3 DNA reads TGTGCCTGGAGTAGGCGGACAGATACGCAGTATTTT. Its protein product is CAWSRRTDTQYF.